This entry concerns a single T cell receptor beta chain. The data were obtained in a study of T cell responses to AZD1222 COVID-19 vaccine. The repertoire was sequenced with immunoSEQ multiplex PCR; TCRdb's copy has only in-frame clones and lacks some. The table lists around 85,000 clones, roughly 90% of them singletons, with over 1.1% in the top ten. In germline, CDR1 is MNHEY, CDR2 SMNVEV (reference sequence). With 2 bases removed from V and 6 bases from J, the gap between germline ends came to 8 bases. This CDR3 is built from 13 residues. The rearrangement links TRBV27 to TRBJ1-5; the D is unclear. The TCR was taken from an adult who received the AZD1222 COVID-19 vaccine. Here the sequenced sample was peripheral blood, taken 28 days after the second AZD1222 dose. The CDR3 region is CASSLEYGQPQHF. CDR3 sequence (DNA): TGTGCCAGCAGTTTAGAATACGGTCAGCCCCAGCATTTT.